The sequence of this TCR beta chain was determined in a study of shared clonotypes between healthy human individuals. This clone has only one observation. The CDR3 has 11 residues. V was cut by 3 bases and J by 6 bases, with 6 bases left in between. CDR1 is LNHDA, CDR2 SQIVND, per germline (reference sequence). The repertoire was sequenced with immunoSEQ multiplex PCR; TCRdb's copy has only in-frame clones and lacks some. This sample carries about 1.5 million clones, approximately 98% of them seen once, and the ten largest clones take roughly 0.45%. This TCR was sampled from a man between 25 and 39 years old in good health. The chain uses TRBV19 and TRBJ2-7; no clear D. The sample comprised naive CD4+ T cells sorted from blood. Subset here: CD45RA+ positively selected. CDR3 residues: CASSILGEQYF. The CDR3, as DNA: TGTGCCAGTAGTATCTTAGGCGAGCAGTACTTC.